The rows below give T cell receptor beta chains drawn from one sample of a study of glioma-infiltrating T cells after dendritic cell vaccination. This table comes from immunoSEQ multiplex PCR, and its TCRdb copy is limited to in-frame clones, with some not included. The data contain around 97,000 clones, about four fifths of them singletons. This specimen was blood, taken before dendritic cell vaccination. Every receptor here comes from a human donor with glioblastoma. CDR3s include the opening cysteine and the closing phenylalanine or tryptophan. D genes are given only for firm matches. Some rows mark clone size as missing; the rest say once, few, many or name a class of expanded clone.

clone_size	j_call	d_call	v_call	cdr3_aa	cdr3_nt
NA	TRBJ1-6	NA	TRBV5-1	CASSLTGRGSPLHF	TGCGCCAGCAGCTTGACAGGCAGGGGTTCACCCCTCCACTTT
NA	TRBJ2-2	NA	TRBV5-5	CASTGGWNTGELFF	TGTGCCAGCACCGGAGGGTGGAACACCGGGGAGCTGTTTTTT
NA	TRBJ2-5	NA	TRBV10-3	CAGRGAKQETQYF	TGTGCCGGTCGGGGGGCTAAACAAGAGACCCAGTACTTC
NA	TRBJ1-1	TRBD1	TRBV19	CASSMDRVVYEAFF	TGTGCCAGTAGTATGGACAGGGTGGTATATGAAGCTTTCTTT
NA	TRBJ1-5	NA	TRBV14	CASSQGIRVLPYYSNQPQHF	TGTGCCAGCAGCCAAGGCATTCGGGTCCTCCCCTATTATAGCAATCAGCCCCAGCATTTT
NA	TRBJ2-1	TRBD1	TRBV19	CASSAQGGSYNEQFF	TGTGCCAGTAGTGCACAGGGGGGCTCCTACAATGAGCAGTTCTTC
NA	TRBJ1-3	NA	TRBV5-1	CASSRNRNSGNTIYF	TGCGCCAGCAGCCGGAACAGGAACTCTGGAAACACCATATATTTT
NA	TRBJ2-7	NA	TRBV15	CATSTPGGNYEQYF	TGTGCCACCAGCACCCCTGGAGGGAATTACGAGCAGTACTTC
NA	TRBJ1-1	TRBD1	TRBV6-1	CASRGRDRVTEAFF	TGTGCCAGCAGAGGACGAGACAGGGTTACTGAAGCTTTCTTT
few	TRBJ2-1	TRBD1	TRBV28	CASSLGQGLVNEQFF	TGTGCCAGCAGTCTCGGACAGGGCCTAGTGAATGAGCAGTTCTTC
few	TRBJ2-4	TRBD1	TRBV13	CASRTLDRGYAKNIQYF	TGTGCCAGCAGGACCTTGGACAGGGGGTATGCCAAAAACATTCAGTACTTC
NA	TRBJ2-7	TRBD1	TRBV7-9	CASSLVPGTGWSYEQYF	TGTGCCAGCAGCTTAGTCCCCGGGACAGGGTGGTCCTACGAGCAGTACTTC
NA	TRBJ2-7	NA	TRBV6-1	CASSDFGTNSYEQYF	TGTGCCAGCAGTGACTTCGGGACAAATTCCTACGAGCAGTACTTC
NA	TRBJ2-5	NA	TRBV7-7	CASSLGARGETQYF	TGTGCTAGCAGCTTAGGCGCGAGGGGGGAGACCCAGTACTTC
few	TRBJ1-1	NA	TRBV7-2	CASSLRVMNTEAFF	TGTGCCAGCAGCCTCAGGGTCATGAACACTGAAGCTTTCTTT
few	TRBJ1-2	NA	TRBV4-3	CASSQDRRDGYTF	TGCGCCAGCAGCCAAGATCGCAGGGATGGCTACACCTTC
NA	TRBJ2-5	TRBD2	TRBV9	CASSVEGGGKETQYF	TGTGCCAGCAGCGTAGAGGGCGGGGGGAAGGAGACCCAGTACTTC
NA	TRBJ2-5	NA	TRBV6-1	CASSPQAGSPETQYF	TGTGCCAGCAGTCCCCAGGCAGGCTCCCCAGAGACCCAGTACTTC
NA	TRBJ1-5	TRBD1	TRBV28	CASSLYRDRGLNQPQHF	TGTGCCAGCAGTTTATATAGGGACAGGGGACTCAATCAGCCCCAGCATTTT
NA	TRBJ1-1	TRBD1	TRBV7-8	CASSTRDRGEAFF	TGTGCCAGCAGCACGCGGGACAGGGGTGAAGCTTTCTTT
NA	TRBJ2-2	NA	TRBV7-9	CASSPRVRNTGELFF	TGTGCCAGCAGCCCCAGGGTCAGAAACACCGGGGAGCTGTTTTTT
NA	TRBJ1-2	NA	TRBV7-2	CASSLRYKNYGYTF	TGTGCCAGCAGCTTAAGATACAAAAACTATGGCTACACCTTC
few	TRBJ2-5	NA	TRBV10-2	CASSPVRDSQETQYF	TGCGCCAGCAGTCCTGTCCGGGACTCGCAAGAGACCCAGTACTTC
NA	TRBJ1-5	TRBD1	TRBV5-1	CASSFWDSLNQPQHF	TGCGCCAGCAGCTTTTGGGACAGCCTCAATCAGCCCCAGCATTTT
NA	TRBJ2-7	NA	TRBV10-3	CAISDLVEQYF	TGTGCCATCAGTGATTTAGTCGAGCAGTACTTC
once	TRBJ2-7	NA	TRBV6-5	CASSEGGSRGQYF	TGTGCCAGCAGTGAGGGTGGTTCCCGGGGGCAGTACTTC
few	TRBJ1-2	TRBD1	TRBV6-1	CASSDTGTGFAYTF	TGTGCCAGCAGTGATACCGGGACAGGGTTCGCCTACACCTTC
NA	TRBJ2-1	NA	TRBV27	CASSLSSLNEQFF	TGTGCCAGCAGTTTATCGTCGTTAAATGAGCAGTTCTTC
NA	TRBJ1-2	TRBD1	TRBV30	CAWSVPGQGIYGYTF	TGTGCCTGGAGTGTACCGGGACAGGGAATCTATGGCTACACCTTC
few	TRBJ2-2	NA	TRBV11-2	CASRTGNTGELFF	TGTGCCAGCCGCACAGGGAACACCGGGGAGCTGTTTTTT
NA	TRBJ2-7	TRBD1	TRBV11-3	CASSLVDRGEQYF	TGTGCCAGCAGCTTAGTCGACAGGGGCGAGCAGTACTTC
NA	TRBJ1-2	NA	TRBV11-2	CASSLARSYGYTF	TGTGCCAGCAGCTTAGCCAGATCCTATGGCTACACCTTC
few	TRBJ2-7	TRBD1	TRBV6-5	CASSADRAMPYEQYF	TGTGCCAGCAGCGCAGACAGGGCGATGCCATACGAGCAGTACTTC
NA	TRBJ2-2	NA	TRBV19	CASSISLLAGELFF	TGTGCCAGTAGTATATCTCTTCTCGCCGGGGAGCTGTTTTTT
NA	TRBJ2-5	TRBD1	TRBV10-1	CASSDTRGQGAKTQYF	TGCGCCAGCAGTGACACCCGGGGACAGGGGGCGAAGACCCAGTACTTC
NA	TRBJ1-5	NA	TRBV19	CASSPGSQPQHF	TGTGCCAGTAGTCCAGGGTCCCAGCCCCAGCATTTT
NA	TRBJ1-4	TRBD1	TRBV4-1	CASSHRNRGEEKLFF	TGCGCCAGCAGCCATAGAAACAGGGGGGAGGAAAAACTGTTTTTT
NA	TRBJ1-1	NA	TRBV19	CASTLLGDTNTEAFF	TGTGCCAGTACTCTCCTCGGGGACACGAACACTGAAGCTTTCTTT
NA	TRBJ1-2	NA	TRBV5-1	CASSFRGSGYTF	TGCGCCAGCAGCTTCAGGGGAAGTGGCTACACCTTC
NA	TRBJ2-7	TRBD2	TRBV7-2	CASAAGGYLSYEQYF	TGTGCCAGCGCGGCGGGGGGATACCTCTCCTACGAGCAGTACTTC
NA	TRBJ1-5	NA	TRBV29-1	CSVAGARGQPQHF	TGCAGCGTTGCAGGGGCGAGAGGTCAGCCCCAGCATTTT
NA	TRBJ1-4	NA	TRBV4-3	CASSQDRGGSSNEKLFF	TGCGCCAGCAGCCAAGATCGGGGGGGCTCTTCTAATGAAAAACTGTTTTTT
NA	TRBJ2-1	NA	TRBV7-8	CASSLALGGYNEQFF	TGTGCCAGCAGCTTAGCGCTGGGAGGTTACAATGAGCAGTTCTTC
NA	TRBJ1-2	NA	TRBV7-6	CASSPLARARGYTF	TGTGCCAGCAGCCCCCTGGCCAGGGCGAGAGGCTACACCTTC
NA	TRBJ1-2	TRBD1	TRBV18	CASSPSSGTGEGYTF	TGTGCCAGCTCTCCTTCGTCCGGGACAGGAGAAGGCTACACCTTC
NA	TRBJ2-3	NA	TRBV11-3	CASRRGTDTQYF	TGTGCCAGCCGTCGGGGAACAGATACGCAGTATTTT
NA	TRBJ2-1	TRBD2	TRBV10-2	CASSESRGEGVRNEQFF	TGCGCCAGCAGTGAGTCCCGCGGGGAGGGTGTAAGGAATGAGCAGTTCTTC
NA	TRBJ2-7	NA	TRBV10-3	CAISGTIYEQYF	TGTGCCATCAGTGGGACAATCTACGAGCAGTACTTC
NA	TRBJ2-1	TRBD1	TRBV4-1	CASSHLSLRDRERGQFF	TGCGCCAGCAGCCACCTCTCCCTCCGGGACAGGGAGAGGGGGCAGTTCTTC
NA	TRBJ1-2	TRBD1	TRBV19	CASSRRDRGIGYGYTF	TGTGCCAGTAGTAGAAGGGACAGGGGAATAGGCTATGGCTACACCTTC
NA	TRBJ1-3	NA	TRBV7-3	CASSSSTGNTIYF	TGTGCCAGCAGTTCGAGTACTGGAAACACCATATATTTT
NA	TRBJ2-2	TRBD2	TRBV4-2	CASSQLEDPTSGGYNGELFF	TGTGCCAGCAGCCAATTGGAGGACCCGACTAGCGGGGGGTATAACGGGGAGCTGTTTTTT
NA	TRBJ2-7	NA	TRBV27	CASTGSSLEQYF	TGTGCCAGCACTGGCAGTTCGTTGGAGCAGTACTTC
NA	TRBJ1-1	NA	TRBV6-6	CASSETAAMNTEAFF	TGTGCCAGCAGTGAGACAGCCGCCATGAACACTGAAGCTTTCTTT
few	TRBJ1-2	TRBD1	TRBV5-1	CASYGTGTNYGYTF	TGCGCCAGCTATGGGACAGGGACTAACTATGGCTACACCTTC